Listed here are 12 T cell receptor beta chains from one sample, sequenced in a study of cytomegalovirus exposure and HLA in healthy donors. 60 Vbeta and 13 Jbeta primers were used in PCR. Sequencing was performed with immunoSEQ multiplex PCR; in TCRdb, only in-frame clones are kept and a portion is missing. This table has 120,000 to 150,000 clones, roughly 73% appearing once. Material for sequencing was PBMCs. Receptors originate from a middle-aged woman in good health and CMV-seronegative.

The chain carries TRBV9 and TRBJ2-5; the D is unclear. This CDR3 has 14 residues. From germline, CDR1 is SGDLS and CDR2 YYNGEE. Trimming cost V 0 bases and J 2 bases, with 8 bases left between them. The CDR3 region is CASSVGPGQETQYF. The CDR3 DNA sequence: TGTGCCAGCAGCGTAGGTCCAGGACAAGAGACCCAGTACTTC. Together with reference TRBV9 and TRBJ2-5, the CDR3 gives the full variable domain: DSGVTQTPKHLITATGQRVTLRCSPRSGDLSVYWYQQSLDQGLQFLIQYYNGEERAKGNILERFSAQQFPDLHSELNLSSLELGDSALYFCASSVGPGQETQYFGPGTRLLVL.

This chain connects TRBV5-1 to TRBJ2-5; 12 nucleotides line up with TRBD2. Trimming took 4 bases from V and 0 from J; bases not matched to a gene: 16. CDR3 size: 20 residues. The germline gives CDR1 SGHRS, CDR2 YFSETQ. DNA for the CDR3: TGCGCCAGCAGCGGACCACTAGCGGGGGGCACCTTATGGTACCAAGAGACCCAGTACTTC. This sequence encodes CASSGPLAGGTLWYQETQYF.

This chain uses TRBV27 with TRBJ2-1; weak D call: TRBD1 (6 bases). Germline V gives CDR1 MNHEY, CDR2 SMNVEV (reference sequence). The CDR3 is 16 amino acids. V was pared by 2 bases and J by 9 bases, with 20 bases between. CDR3 protein: CASSLETPGLGGEQFF. The DNA of the CDR3 is TGTGCCAGCAGTTTAGAAACACCGGGCCTAGGGGGTGAGCAGTTCTTC.

This clone appeared a few times. This rearrangement joins TRBV9 to TRBJ1-1; 10 nucleotides align to TRBD1. The CDR3 is 14 amino acids. Germline V lookup: CDR1 SGDLS, CDR2 YYNGEE. Trimming cost V 3 bases and J 11 bases; bases outside gene matches: 10. The CDR3 is CASSERQGADRAFF. The CDR3 DNA reads as TGTGCCAGCAGCGAAAGACAGGGGGCGGATAGGGCTTTCTTT. Variable domain in full (rest from reference TRBV9 and TRBJ1-1): DSGVTQTPKHLITATGQRVTLRCSPRSGDLSVYWYQQSLDQGLQFLIQYYNGEERAKGNILERFSAQQFPDLHSELNLSSLELGDSALYFCASSERQGADRAFFGQGTRLTVV.

The CDR3 sequence: CASSSQMELAGGQVDTQYF. CDR3 DNA sequence: TGTGCCAGCAGTTCCCAGATGGAGCTAGCGGGGGGCCAGGTAGATACGCAGTATTTT. This chain joins TRBV27 and TRBJ2-3; TRBD2 matches 11 bases. The germline gives CDR1 MNHEY, CDR2 SMNVEV (reference sequence). V was pared by 4 bases and J by 5 bases, with 17 bases of the junction left unmatched. This CDR3 contains 19 residues.

Turning to this clone: A much larger clonotype is one base distant, so this may be a read error. J is TRBJ1-2 and V is TRBV29-1, with 8 bases lining up with TRBD1. This CDR3 has 12 amino acids. Germline CDR1 and CDR2: SQVTM and ANQGSEA. V shed 6 bases and J 3 bases; nucleotides not matched to a gene: 3. CDR3 sequence reads: CSVTGAYYGYTF. CDR3 bases: TGCAGCGTGACAGGGGCTTACTATGGCTACACCTTC.

In this sample, this clone turned up a few times. The chain combines TRBV6-1 with TRBJ1-5, with 8 bases aligning to TRBD1. The trim removed 0 bases at V and 16 bases at J, leaving 8 bases unmatched. The CDR3 spans 13 residues. The germline V gene has CDR1 MNHNS and CDR2 SASEGT. CDR3 region: CASSEAWDRIRHF. For the CDR3, the DNA is TGTGCCAGCAGTGAAGCCTGGGACAGGATCCGCCATTTT.

The chain combines TRBV6-1 with TRBJ2-3, with TRBD1 matching 11 bases. This CDR3 has 16 amino acids. V lost 1 base, J lost 4 bases, and 4 bases stayed unmatched. CDR1 is MNHNS and CDR2 is SASEGT in the germline V gene. Here the CDR3 DNA reads TGTGCCAGCAGTGAAGGCCCGGGACAGGGGGCAGATACGCAGTATTTT. Amino acids: CASSEGPGQGADTQYF.

The chain recombines TRBV2 with TRBJ1-5; D ambiguous. Trimming took 3 bases from V and 0 from J, leaving 18 bases between them. The length of the CDR3 is 18 residues. Per germline, CDR1 SNHLY and CDR2 FYNNEI. The CDR3 loop is CASSESEVKTYSNQPQHF. CDR3 bases: TGTGCCAGCAGTGAGTCAGAGGTGAAGACTTATAGCAATCAGCCCCAGCATTTT.

This chain links TRBV19 with TRBJ2-2, with D unclear. The CDR3 length is 14 residues. Germline CDR1 is LNHDA and CDR2 is SQIVND (reference sequence). V was pared by 9 bases and J by 4 bases, with 15 bases between. DNA of the CDR3: TGTGCCAGCACGCAAGGAGTGGGCACCGGGGAGCTGTTTTTT. It is translated as CASTQGVGTGELFF.

The chain recombines TRBV6-6 with TRBJ2-1; TRBD2 matches 7 bases. V lost 2 bases, J lost 5 bases, and 9 bases stayed unmatched. Germline lookup yields CDR1 MNHNY and CDR2 SVGAGI (reference sequence). The CDR3 sequence is 16 residues long. Here the CDR3 reads CASSYRPAGENNEQFF. The CDR3 region has the DNA TGTGCCAGCAGTTACCGCCCCGCGGGGGAAAACAATGAGCAGTTCTTC.

The gene calls are TRBV7-3 and TRBJ1-3; D is possibly TRBD1 (5 bases). Per the germline V gene, CDR1 is SGHTA and CDR2 is FQGTGA. This CDR3 spans 13 amino acids. V was trimmed by 4 bases and J by 8 bases, leaving 12 bases between them. Here the CDR3 DNA reads TGTGCCAGCAGCTCGGACACCGGAGACACCATATATTTT. Translating it yields CASSSDTGDTIYF.